This T cell receptor (beta chain) derives from a study of T cell responses to AZD1222 COVID-19 vaccine. Regarding the study as a whole: There were repertoire samples only from the period after the peak T cell response. Donor demographics were predominantly white British with a female majority; clonal diversity may be underestimated. Within unmutated variant regions lay the reported targets of nearly half of spike-specific TCRs.

V shed 5 bases and J shed 6 bases, with 19 bases lying between them. The CDR3 sequence is 15 residues long. CDR1 is SGHTA and CDR2 is FQGNSA in the germline V gene. This clone was found once. Its antigen is unidentified. Profiled with immunoSEQ multiplex PCR; TCRdb holds only in-frame clones, not every one. The sample carries about 78,000 clones, about nine tenths recorded once. Source: peripheral blood, taken 28 days after the second AZD1222 dose. The clonotype originates from an adult who received the AZD1222 COVID-19 vaccine. The chain uses TRBV7-2 and TRBJ1-1, with D unresolved. CDR3 loop: CASSQQWSSGAEAFF. CDR3 DNA: TGTGCCAGCAGCCAACAATGGTCGAGTGGCGCTGAAGCTTTCTTT.